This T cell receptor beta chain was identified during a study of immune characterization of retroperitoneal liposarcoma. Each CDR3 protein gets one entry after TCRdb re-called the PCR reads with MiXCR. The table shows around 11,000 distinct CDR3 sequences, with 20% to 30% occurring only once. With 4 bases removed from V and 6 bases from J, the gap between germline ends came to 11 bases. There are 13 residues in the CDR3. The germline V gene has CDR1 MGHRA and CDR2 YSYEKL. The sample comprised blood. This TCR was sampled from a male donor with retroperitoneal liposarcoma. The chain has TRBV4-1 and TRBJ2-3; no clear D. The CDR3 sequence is CASSPKDRDTQYF. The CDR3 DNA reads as TGCGCCAGCAGCCCCAAAGATAGGGATACGCAGTATTTT.